Listed below are T cell receptor beta chains from one sample, sequenced in a study of identical twins. Each CDR3 protein is one row after TCRdb ran MiXCR on the 5' RACE reads. The sample carries about 720,000 distinct CDR3 sequences, around a sixth recorded once. The sample also formed part of further work on T cells expressing NK-cell markers.

Sequenced input: PBMCs. Every receptor here comes from a woman between 18 and 30 years old in good health. CDR3s leave out the opening cysteine and the closing phenylalanine or tryptophan.

V: TRBV5-8; CDR3: ASSWDTREQF
V: TRBV6-5; CDR3: ASSYRGRNAGYT
V: TRBV20-1; CDR3: SEGLAGSQETQY
V: TRBV7-2; CDR3: ASSFYTDTQY
V: TRBV20-1; CDR3: SARETSSTDTQY
V: TRBV7-2; CDR3: ASSPTRDASYEQY
V: TRBV5-6; CDR3: ASNYINRVGTDTQY
V: TRBV10-2; CDR3: ASRSGQGYEQY
V: TRBV29-1; CDR3: SVEASVYNEQF
V: TRBV18; CDR3: ASSPQPGWYNEQF
V: TRBV6-2/TRBV6-3; CDR3: ASSTGLAGSNEQF
V: TRBV4-3; CDR3: ASSQDPRRLVGNEQF
V: TRBV10-3; CDR3: AISADDSGEQF